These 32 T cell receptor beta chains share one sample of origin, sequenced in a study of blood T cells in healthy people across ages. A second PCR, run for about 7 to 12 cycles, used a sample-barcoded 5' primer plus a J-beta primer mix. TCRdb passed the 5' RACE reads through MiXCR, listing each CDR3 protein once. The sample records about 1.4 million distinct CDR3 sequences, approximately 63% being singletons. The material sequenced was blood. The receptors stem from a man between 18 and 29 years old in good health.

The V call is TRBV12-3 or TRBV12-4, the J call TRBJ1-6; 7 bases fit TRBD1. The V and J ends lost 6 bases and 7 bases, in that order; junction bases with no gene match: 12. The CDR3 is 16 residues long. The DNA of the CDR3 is TGTGCCAGCAGCCCCATCGGGACAGTAGGGAATTCACCCCTCCACTTT. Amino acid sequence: CASSPIGTVGNSPLHF.

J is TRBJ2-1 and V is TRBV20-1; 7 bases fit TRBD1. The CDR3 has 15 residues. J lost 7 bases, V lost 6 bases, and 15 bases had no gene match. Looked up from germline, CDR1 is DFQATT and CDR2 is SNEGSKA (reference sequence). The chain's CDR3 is CSAKNLVSRGNEQFF. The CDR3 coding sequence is TGCAGTGCGAAAAATCTAGTGAGCAGGGGGAATGAGCAGTTCTTC.

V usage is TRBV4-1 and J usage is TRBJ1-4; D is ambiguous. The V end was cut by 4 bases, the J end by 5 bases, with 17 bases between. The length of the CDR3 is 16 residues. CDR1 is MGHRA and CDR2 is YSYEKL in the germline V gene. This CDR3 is CASSPEGGTDNEKLFF. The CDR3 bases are TGCGCCAGCAGCCCAGAAGGAGGCACGGACAATGAAAAACTGTTTTTT.

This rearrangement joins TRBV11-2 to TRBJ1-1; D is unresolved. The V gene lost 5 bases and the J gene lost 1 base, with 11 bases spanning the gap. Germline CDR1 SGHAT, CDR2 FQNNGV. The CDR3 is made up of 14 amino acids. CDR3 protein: CASSMTSGNTEAFF. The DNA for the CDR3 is TGTGCCAGCAGCATGACCAGTGGGAACACTGAAGCTTTCTTT.

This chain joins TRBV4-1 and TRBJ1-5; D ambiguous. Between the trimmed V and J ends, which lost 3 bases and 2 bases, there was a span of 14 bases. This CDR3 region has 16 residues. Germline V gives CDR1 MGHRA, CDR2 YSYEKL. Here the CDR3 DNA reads TGCGCCAGCAGCCAGGTACTTGGATCGGGCAATCAGCCCCAGCATTTT. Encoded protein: CASSQVLGSGNQPQHF.

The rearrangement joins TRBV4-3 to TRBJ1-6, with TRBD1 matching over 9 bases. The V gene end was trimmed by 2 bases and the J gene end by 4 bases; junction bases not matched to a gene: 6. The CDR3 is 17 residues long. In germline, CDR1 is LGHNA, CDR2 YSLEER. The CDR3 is CASSQSGQGGYNSPLHF. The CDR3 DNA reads TGCGCCAGCAGCCAATCGGGACAGGGCGGTTATAATTCACCCCTCCACTTT.

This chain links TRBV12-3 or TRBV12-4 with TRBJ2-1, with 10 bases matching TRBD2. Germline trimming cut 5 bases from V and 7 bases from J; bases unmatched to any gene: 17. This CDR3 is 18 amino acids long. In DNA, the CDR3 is TGTGCCAGCAGTACCTGGTCTCGTGTGGTAGCGGGAGGTAATGAGCAGTTCTTC. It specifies CASSTWSRVVAGGNEQFF.

The CDR3 nucleotides are TGCGCCAGCAGGCCCCCGGGGGCTCGTATGGCTTTCTTT. Translation: CASRPPGARMAFF. The J gene is TRBJ1-1, the V gene TRBV4-1, with a possible D match to TRBD1 (6 bases). Germline V lookup: CDR1 MGHRA, CDR2 YSYEKL. Trimming removed 6 bases at V and 11 bases at J, with 19 bases between. CDR3 length: 13 residues.

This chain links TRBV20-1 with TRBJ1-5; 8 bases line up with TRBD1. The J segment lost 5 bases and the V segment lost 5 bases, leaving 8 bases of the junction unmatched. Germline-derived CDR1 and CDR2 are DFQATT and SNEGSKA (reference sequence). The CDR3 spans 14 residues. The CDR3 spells CSAQGADEDQPQHF. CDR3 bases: TGCAGTGCTCAGGGGGCGGACGAGGATCAGCCCCAGCATTTT.

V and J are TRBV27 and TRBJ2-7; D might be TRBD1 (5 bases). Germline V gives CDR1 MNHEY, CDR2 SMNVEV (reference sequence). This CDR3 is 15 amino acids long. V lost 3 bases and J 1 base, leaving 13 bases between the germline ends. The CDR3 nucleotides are TGTGCCAGCAGTTTGGGCACAAGGGGTTCCTACGAGCAGTACTTC. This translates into CASSLGTRGSYEQYF.

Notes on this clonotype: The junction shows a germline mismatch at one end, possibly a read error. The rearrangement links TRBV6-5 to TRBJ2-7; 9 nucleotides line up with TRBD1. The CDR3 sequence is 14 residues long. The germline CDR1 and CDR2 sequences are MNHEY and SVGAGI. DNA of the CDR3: TGTACCAGCAGTGCAACCGGGACAGGGAACGAGCAGTACTTC. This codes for CTSSATGTGNEQYF.

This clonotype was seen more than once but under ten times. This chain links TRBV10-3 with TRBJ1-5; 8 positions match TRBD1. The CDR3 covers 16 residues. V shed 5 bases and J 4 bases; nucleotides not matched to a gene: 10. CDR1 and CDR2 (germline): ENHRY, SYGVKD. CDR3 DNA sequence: TGTGCCATCAGTCCCGGGACAGGACACATTAATCAGCCCCAGCATTTT. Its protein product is CAISPGTGHINQPQHF.

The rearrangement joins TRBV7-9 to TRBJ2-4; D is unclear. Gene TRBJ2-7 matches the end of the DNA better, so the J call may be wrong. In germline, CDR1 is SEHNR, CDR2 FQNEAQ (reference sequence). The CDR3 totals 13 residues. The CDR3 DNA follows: TGTGCCAGCAGCACCTCGCCTGGCTACGAGCAGTACTTC. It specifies CASSTSPGYEQYF.

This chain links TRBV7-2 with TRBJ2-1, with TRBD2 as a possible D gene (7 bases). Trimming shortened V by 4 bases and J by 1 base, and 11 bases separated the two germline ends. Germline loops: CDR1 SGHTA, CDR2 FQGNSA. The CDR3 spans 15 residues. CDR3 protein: CASSSEGGSYNEQFF. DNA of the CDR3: TGTGCCAGCAGCTCAGAGGGGGGGTCCTACAATGAGCAGTTCTTC.

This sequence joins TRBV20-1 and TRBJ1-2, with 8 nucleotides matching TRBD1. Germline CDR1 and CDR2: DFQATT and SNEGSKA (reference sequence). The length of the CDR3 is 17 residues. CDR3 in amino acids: CLAIGIEQGDTSYGYTF. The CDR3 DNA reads TGCCTTGCTATCGGTATTGAACAGGGGGACACGTCCTATGGCTACACCTTC.

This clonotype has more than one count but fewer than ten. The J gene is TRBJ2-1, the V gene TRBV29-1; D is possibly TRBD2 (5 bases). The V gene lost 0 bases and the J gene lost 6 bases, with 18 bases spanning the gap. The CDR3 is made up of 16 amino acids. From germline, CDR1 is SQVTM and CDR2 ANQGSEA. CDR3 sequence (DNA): TGCAGCGTTGAAGATTTCGAGACGAGGGCCCCCAATGAGCAGTTCTTC. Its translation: CSVEDFETRAPNEQFF.

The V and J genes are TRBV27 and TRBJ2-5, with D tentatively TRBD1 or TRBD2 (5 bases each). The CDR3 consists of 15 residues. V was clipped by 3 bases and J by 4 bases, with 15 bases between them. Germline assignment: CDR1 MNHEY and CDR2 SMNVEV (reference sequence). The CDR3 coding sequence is TGTGCCAGCAGTTTGGGGGTCATCTCTTCAGAGACCCAGTACTTC. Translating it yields CASSLGVISSETQYF.

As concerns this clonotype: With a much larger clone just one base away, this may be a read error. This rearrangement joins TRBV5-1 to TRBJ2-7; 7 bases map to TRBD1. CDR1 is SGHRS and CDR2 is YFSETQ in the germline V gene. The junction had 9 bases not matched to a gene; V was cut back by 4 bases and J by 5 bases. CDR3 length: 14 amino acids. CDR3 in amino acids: CASSVQQGINEQYF. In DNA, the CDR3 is TGCGCCAGCAGCGTGCAACAGGGGATCAACGAGCAGTACTTC. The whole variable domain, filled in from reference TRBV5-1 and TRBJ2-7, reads KAGVTQTPRYLIKTRGQQVTLSCSPISGHRSVSWYQQTPGQGLQFLFEYFSETQRNKGNFPGRFSGRQFSNSRSEMNVSTLELGDSALYLCASSVQQGINEQYFGPGTRLTVT.

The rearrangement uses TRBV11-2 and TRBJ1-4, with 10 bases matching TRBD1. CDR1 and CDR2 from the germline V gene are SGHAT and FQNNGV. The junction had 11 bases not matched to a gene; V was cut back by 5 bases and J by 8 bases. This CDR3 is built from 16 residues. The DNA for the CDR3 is TGTGCCAGCAGCAATCTATATGGGACAGGGGACGAAAAACTGTTTTTT. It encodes CASSNLYGTGDEKLFF.

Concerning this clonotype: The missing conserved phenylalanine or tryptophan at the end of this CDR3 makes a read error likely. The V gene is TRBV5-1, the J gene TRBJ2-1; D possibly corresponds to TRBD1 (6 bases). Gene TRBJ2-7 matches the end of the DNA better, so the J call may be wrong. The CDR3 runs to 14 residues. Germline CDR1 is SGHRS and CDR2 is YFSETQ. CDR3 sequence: CASSLTGKSYEQYL. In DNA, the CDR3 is TGCGCCAGCAGCTTAACAGGGAAGTCCTACGAGCAGTACCTC.

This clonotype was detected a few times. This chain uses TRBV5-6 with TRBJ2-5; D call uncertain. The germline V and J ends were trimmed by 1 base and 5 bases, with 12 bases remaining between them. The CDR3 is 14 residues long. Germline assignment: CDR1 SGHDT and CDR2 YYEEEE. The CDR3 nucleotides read TGTGCCAGCAGCTTGTCAAGCCCGGAGGAGACCCAGTACTTC. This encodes CASSLSSPEETQYF.

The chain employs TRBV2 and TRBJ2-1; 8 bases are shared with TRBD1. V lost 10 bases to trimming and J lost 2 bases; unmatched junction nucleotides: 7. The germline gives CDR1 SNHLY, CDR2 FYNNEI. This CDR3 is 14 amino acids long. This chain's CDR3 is CAIVRDRTYNEQFF. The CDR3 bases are TGTGCCATTGTCCGGGACAGGACCTACAATGAGCAGTTCTTC.

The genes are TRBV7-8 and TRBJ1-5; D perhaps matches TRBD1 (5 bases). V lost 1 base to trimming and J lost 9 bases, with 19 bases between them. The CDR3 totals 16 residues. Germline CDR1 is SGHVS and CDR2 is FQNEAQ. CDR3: CASSLVWARELRPQHF. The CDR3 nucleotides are TGTGCCAGCAGCTTAGTATGGGCCAGGGAGTTACGGCCCCAGCATTTT.

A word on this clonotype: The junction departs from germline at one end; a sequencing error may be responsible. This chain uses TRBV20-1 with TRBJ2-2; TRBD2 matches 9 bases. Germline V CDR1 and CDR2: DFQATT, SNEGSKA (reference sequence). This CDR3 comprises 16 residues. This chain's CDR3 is CSAFSREGVVNGELFF. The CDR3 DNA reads TGCAGTGCTTTCTCGCGGGAGGGCGTAGTGAACGGGGAGCTATTTTTT.

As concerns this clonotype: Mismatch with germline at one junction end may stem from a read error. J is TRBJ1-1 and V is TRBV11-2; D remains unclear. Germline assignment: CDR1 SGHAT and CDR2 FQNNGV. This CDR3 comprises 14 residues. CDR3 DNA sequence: TGTGCTAGCAGGCAACAGCCGTCGAACACTGAAGCTTTCTTT. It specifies CASRQQPSNTEAFF.

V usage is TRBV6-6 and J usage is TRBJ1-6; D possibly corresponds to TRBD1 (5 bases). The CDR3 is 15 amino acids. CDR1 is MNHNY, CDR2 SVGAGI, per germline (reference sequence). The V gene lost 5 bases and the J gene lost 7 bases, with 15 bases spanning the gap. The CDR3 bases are TGTGCCAGCAGTCCACGGGGCGGGGAGAATTCACCCCTCCACTTT. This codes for CASSPRGGENSPLHF.

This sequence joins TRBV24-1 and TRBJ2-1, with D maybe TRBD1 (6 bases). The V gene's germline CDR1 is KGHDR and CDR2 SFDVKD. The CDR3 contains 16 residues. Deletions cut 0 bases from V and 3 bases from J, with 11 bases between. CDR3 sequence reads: CATSDLTQGNYNEQFF. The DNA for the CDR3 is TGTGCCACCAGTGATTTGACCCAGGGGAACTACAATGAGCAGTTCTTC.

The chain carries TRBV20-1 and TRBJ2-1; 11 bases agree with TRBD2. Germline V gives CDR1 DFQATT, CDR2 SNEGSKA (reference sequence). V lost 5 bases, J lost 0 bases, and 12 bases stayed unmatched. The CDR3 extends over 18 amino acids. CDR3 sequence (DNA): TGCAGTGCTGCCGGGACTAGCGGACACCCAAGCTCCTACAATGAGCAGTTCTTC. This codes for CSAAGTSGHPSSYNEQFF.

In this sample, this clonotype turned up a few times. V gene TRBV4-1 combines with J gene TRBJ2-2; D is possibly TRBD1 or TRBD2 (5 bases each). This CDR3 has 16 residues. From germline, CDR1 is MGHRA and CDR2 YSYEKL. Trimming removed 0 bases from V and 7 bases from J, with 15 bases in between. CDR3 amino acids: CASSQDPGMGVGELFF. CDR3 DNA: TGCGCCAGCAGCCAAGATCCTGGGATGGGGGTCGGGGAGCTGTTTTTT.

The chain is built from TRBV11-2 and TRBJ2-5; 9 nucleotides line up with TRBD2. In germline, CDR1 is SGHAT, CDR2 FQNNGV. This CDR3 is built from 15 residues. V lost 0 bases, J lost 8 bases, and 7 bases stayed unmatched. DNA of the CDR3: TGTGCCAGCAGCTTAGATCACGCGGGAGGGGATACCCAGTACTTC. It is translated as CASSLDHAGGDTQYF.

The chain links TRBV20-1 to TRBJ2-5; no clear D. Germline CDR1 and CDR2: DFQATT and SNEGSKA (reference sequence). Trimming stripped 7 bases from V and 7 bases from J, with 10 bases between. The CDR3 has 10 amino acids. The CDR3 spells CSGFNVTQYF. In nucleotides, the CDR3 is TGCAGTGGATTTAACGTGACCCAGTACTTC.

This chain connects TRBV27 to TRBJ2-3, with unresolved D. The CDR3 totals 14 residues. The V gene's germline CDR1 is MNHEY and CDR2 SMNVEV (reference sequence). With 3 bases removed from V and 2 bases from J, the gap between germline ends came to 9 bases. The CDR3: CASSFYHLTDTQYF. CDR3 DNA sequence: TGTGCCAGCAGTTTTTACCACCTCACAGATACGCAGTATTTT.